The 8 T cell receptor beta chains below were found in one sample sequenced in a study of spatial heterogeneity in lung cancer. Described time point: sample taken at primary tumor resection. The authors sequenced whole RNA from tumor, nontumor lung or frozen PBMC without sorting. Each CDR3 protein gets one entry after TCRdb re-called the 5' RACE reads with MiXCR. Of some 6,100 distinct CDR3 sequences in the sample, around 12% are singletons; the top ten hold 16%. The specimen comprised normal lung tissue next to the tumor, sampled at surgery. The source of these receptors is a male donor with early-stage non-small cell lung cancer.

The chain joins TRBV5-5 to TRBJ1-5; D gene ambiguous. Germline assignment: CDR1 SGHKS and CDR2 YYEKEE (reference sequence). V shed 4 bases and J shed 4 bases, with 18 bases lying between them. The CDR3 has 16 residues. The DNA of the CDR3 is TGTGCCAGCAGCCCGCCCGGCGGGCAGACGAATCAGCCCCAGCATTTT. Protein: CASSPPGGQTNQPQHF.

In this sample, this clonotype turned up many times. The rearrangement joins TRBV7-3 to TRBJ2-6, with D possibly called TRBD1 or TRBD2 (5 bases each). Germline V lookup: CDR1 SGHTA, CDR2 FQGTGA. Deletions cut 5 bases from V and 0 bases from J, with 14 bases between. The CDR3 length is 17 residues. As DNA, the CDR3 is TGTGCCAGCAGCCCTAGGGGACGTCACTCTGGGGCCAACGTCCTGACTTTC. The encoded protein is CASSPRGRHSGANVLTF.

This clonotype was detected many times. The gene calls are TRBV6-2 or TRBV6-3 and TRBJ2-6; TRBD1 might be the D (6 bases). The CDR3 runs 16 residues. The V end lost 9 bases, the J end lost 1 base, and 16 bases lay between the germline ends. The V gene's germline CDR1 is MNHEY and CDR2 SVGEGT. The CDR3 reads CARGQGSVSGANVLTF. The CDR3, as DNA: TGTGCCAGGGGGCAGGGGTCGGTATCTGGGGCCAACGTCCTGACTTTC.

This clonotype was detected many times. V usage is TRBV4-1 and J usage is TRBJ2-1; 8 bases align to TRBD2. This CDR3 is 15 amino acids long. Trimming at V came to 4 bases and at J to 0 bases, leaving 2 bases not matched to a gene. In germline, CDR1 is MGHRA, CDR2 YSYEKL. The CDR3 here is CASSLAGSSYNEQFF. The CDR3 DNA is TGCGCCAGCAGCCTAGCGGGGAGCTCCTACAATGAGCAGTTCTTC.

This clonotype is termed medium-sized. This chain joins TRBV5-1 and TRBJ1-1; D not resolved. Trimming stripped 3 bases from V and 4 bases from J, with 16 bases between. Germline V gives CDR1 SGHRS, CDR2 YFSETQ. The length of the CDR3 is 15 residues. The CDR3: CASSYVSGVGTEAFF. DNA for the CDR3: TGCGCCAGCAGCTACGTATCCGGGGTCGGCACTGAAGCTTTCTTT.

This clonotype is large. The V gene is TRBV9, the J gene TRBJ1-2; the D is unclear. Germline CDR1 and CDR2: SGDLS and YYNGEE. The CDR3 loop spans 17 amino acids. V lost 0 bases to trimming and J lost 1 base, with 16 bases between them. The CDR3 spells CASSVGTGENGNYGYTF. The DNA of the CDR3 is TGTGCCAGCAGCGTAGGGACCGGTGAGAATGGTAACTATGGCTACACCTTC.

This clonotype was recorded at least ten times. This rearrangement joins TRBV5-1 to TRBJ1-6; TRBD1 aligns across 7 bases. This CDR3 has 15 amino acids. CDR1 is SGHRS and CDR2 is YFSETQ in the germline V gene. V was pared by 1 base and J by 11 bases, with 9 bases of the junction left unmatched. The CDR3 region has the DNA TGCGCCAGCAGCTTGAGCGGACAGGCCCCTCCACCCCTCCACTTT. Protein product: CASSLSGQAPPPLHF.

The table lists this clonotype with many counts. The CDR3 is CASSGYYNEQFF. CDR3 bases: TGTGCCAGCAGCGGCTACTACAATGAGCAGTTCTTC. V is TRBV3-1 and J is TRBJ2-1; no definite D call. This CDR3 region has 12 residues. Germline V CDR1 and CDR2: LGHDT, YNNKEL (reference sequence). V gave up 5 bases and J gave up 3 bases, with 5 bases separating them.